The rows below give T cell receptor beta chains drawn from one sample of a study of blood T cells in healthy people across ages. TCRdb analysed the 5' RACE reads with MiXCR anew, one entry per CDR3 protein. Altogether roughly 900,000 distinct CDR3 sequences are present, more than 25% being singletons, with the ten largest covering 15% to 20%. The sample taken for sequencing was blood. These receptor sequences come from a woman older than 75 in good health. CDR3s include the opening cysteine and the closing phenylalanine or tryptophan. Each record gives: V gene, J gene, D gene, clone size, CDR3 DNA, CDR3 protein. D genes are given only for firm matches. Expanded clones are given a class, and other clones once, few, many or no size at all.

>TRBV3-1|TRBJ2-1|-|few
TGTGCCAGCAGGGACATAAGCAATGAGCAGTTCTTC
CASRDISNEQFF
>TRBV6-1|TRBJ2-1|-|many
TGTGCCAGCAGTAAGACCCACTACAATGAGCAGTTCTTC
CASSKTHYNEQFF
>TRBV7-9|TRBJ2-3|TRBD1|-
TGTGCCAGCAGGGGGGGACAGGGGGCCAAACTCCAAGTCCCAGATACGCAGTATTTT
CASRGGQGAKLQVPDTQYF
>TRBV15|TRBJ2-3|TRBD2|many
TGTGCCACCAGCTTCTTTCCCGCGGGGGGCACAGATACGCAGTATTTT
CATSFFPAGGTDTQYF
>TRBV4-1|TRBJ2-7|-|many
TGCGCCAGCAGCCAAGGTGAAGGGACCTCCTACGAGCAGTACTTC
CASSQGEGTSYEQYF
>TRBV20-1|TRBJ1-2|-|many
TGCAGTGCTAGAGATGCTGCATCGGGTCCTGACACCTTC
CSARDAASGPDTF
>TRBV29-1|TRBJ1-1|-|-
TGCAGCGCTGCAGCAGGTGAAGCTTTCTTT
CSAAAGEAFF
>TRBV20-1|TRBJ1-1|TRBD1|few
TGCAGTGCTAGAAAAGGACAGGGGGAAACTGAAGCTTTCTTT
CSARKGQGETEAFF
>TRBV6-5|TRBJ2-7|-|many
TGTGCCAGCAGGCCCGGGGGGCAGGGGGCCTACGAGCAGTACTTC
CASRPGGQGAYEQYF
>TRBV5-1|TRBJ2-1|-|-
TGCGCCAGCAGCTTGGTAGGTAGGGGTGGTGAGCAGTTCTTC
CASSLVGRGGEQFF
>TRBV29-1|TRBJ2-7|-|-
TGCAGCGTTGGAGGGGGTCTGTCCTACGAGCAGTACTTC
CSVGGGLSYEQYF
>TRBV12-3/TRBV12-4|TRBJ1-2|-|many
TGTGCCAGCAGTTTAACTTATGGCTACACCTTC
CASSLTYGYTF
>TRBV20-1|TRBJ2-2|TRBD2|few
TGCAGTGCTAGAGTAGCGGGGGGGCCGTCCGGGGAGCTGTTTTTT
CSARVAGGPSGELFF
>TRBV20-1|TRBJ2-7|-|-
TGCAGTGCTGCCGCAGGCTACGAGCAGTACTTC
CSAAAGYEQYF
>TRBV20-1|TRBJ2-1|TRBD2|many
TGCAGTGCAAAGGGACTAGCGGAGCAGTTCTTC
CSAKGLAEQFF
>TRBV27|TRBJ2-7|TRBD2|-
TGTGCCAGCAGGCTAGCGGGGGCCTCCTACGAGCAGTACTTC
CASRLAGASYEQYF
>TRBV4-3|TRBJ2-3|TRBD2|many
TGCGCCAGCAGCTCAAGAATGGGGCTAGCGGGGGTAGATACGCAGTATTTT
CASSSRMGLAGVDTQYF
>TRBV5-4|TRBJ2-1|TRBD1|many
TGTGCCAGCAGCTCACGACAGGGGTCCTACAATGAGCAGTTCTTC
CASSSRQGSYNEQFF
>TRBV7-9|TRBJ2-1|-|many
TGTGCCAGCAGCCTACAGGCCGTGGGTGAGCAGTTCTTC
CASSLQAVGEQFF
>TRBV19|TRBJ1-1|-|few
TGTGCCAGCGAGCAGGGCAGTGTAAACACTGAAGCTTTCTTT
CASEQGSVNTEAFF
>TRBV5-1|TRBJ2-7|TRBD1|few
TGCGCCAGCAGTTCCAAACCCCGGGACAGTTCCTACGAGCAGTACTTC
CASSSKPRDSSYEQYF
>TRBV12-3/TRBV12-4|TRBJ2-7|-|many
TGTGCCAGCAGCCAAGGACAGATCTACGAGCAGTACTTC
CASSQGQIYEQYF
>TRBV12-3/TRBV12-4|TRBJ2-5|TRBD2|many
TGTGCCAGTGGTAGCGGGGGGGCCGGAGAGACCCAGTACTTC
CASGSGGAGETQYF
>TRBV6-6|TRBJ2-2|TRBD1|-
TGTGCCAGCAGTTACCCCTCAACAGGGGACACCGGGGAGCTGTTTTTT
CASSYPSTGDTGELFF
>TRBV18|TRBJ1-4|-|-
TGTGCCAGCTCACCACCGCAGGGCGCGAATGAAAAACTGTTTTTT
CASSPPQGANEKLFF
>TRBV5-1|TRBJ2-1|TRBD2|many
TGCGCCAGCAGCTATGTACCGCGGGGGGCCGCTTACAATGAGCAGTTCTTC
CASSYVPRGAAYNEQFF
>TRBV27|TRBJ1-5|-|many
TGTGCCAGCAGTTTATATGGGAGTAGCAATCAGCCCCAGCATTTT
CASSLYGSSNQPQHF
>TRBV6-1|TRBJ2-7|-|few
TGTGCCAGCAGTAAGGGAGTGGGGTTGTCCTACGAGCAGTACTTC
CASSKGVGLSYEQYF
>TRBV27|TRBJ2-7|-|many
TGTGCCAGCAGTTCGACAGTGGCGGGCGAGCAGTACTTC
CASSSTVAGEQYF
>TRBV6-1|TRBJ2-3|-|-
TGTGCCAGCAGTGAACGCGGCGCGGGAGATACGCAGTATTTT
CASSERGAGDTQYF
>TRBV19|TRBJ2-3|TRBD2|-
TGTGCCAGTAGTATTAGCGGGACTAGCACAGATACGCAGTATTTT
CASSISGTSTDTQYF
>TRBV24-1|TRBJ2-1|-|few
TGTGCCACCAGTGATGGAAGCAGAATCCCCTACAATGAGCAGTTCTTC
CATSDGSRIPYNEQFF
>TRBV9|TRBJ1-1|-|many
TGTGCCAGCGATACAGGGAGAGGGGCGACTGAAGCTTTCTTT
CASDTGRGATEAFF
>TRBV4-1|TRBJ2-7|-|many
TGCGCCAGCAGCCAACTTTCCGGGGGATCGGGAGAGCAGTACTTC
CASSQLSGGSGEQYF
>TRBV2|TRBJ1-6|-|many
TGTGCCAGCAGTGAAATAAGGACAGCGAATAATTCACCCCTCCACTTT
CASSEIRTANNSPLHF
>TRBV7-9|TRBJ2-5|TRBD2|many
TGTGCCAGCATCCTGGGGTATTCTAGCGGGGTTCCGGGGGAGACCCAGTACTTC
CASILGYSSGVPGETQYF
>TRBV9|TRBJ1-4|-|-
TGTGCCAGCAGCCCCTCGCCCAGGCCGAATGAAAAACTGTTTTTT
CASSPSPRPNEKLFF
>TRBV12-3/TRBV12-4|TRBJ2-1|TRBD2|many
TGCGCCAGCAGTCGTCTAGCGGGGGGGGTCAATGAGCAGTTCTTC
CASSRLAGGVNEQFF